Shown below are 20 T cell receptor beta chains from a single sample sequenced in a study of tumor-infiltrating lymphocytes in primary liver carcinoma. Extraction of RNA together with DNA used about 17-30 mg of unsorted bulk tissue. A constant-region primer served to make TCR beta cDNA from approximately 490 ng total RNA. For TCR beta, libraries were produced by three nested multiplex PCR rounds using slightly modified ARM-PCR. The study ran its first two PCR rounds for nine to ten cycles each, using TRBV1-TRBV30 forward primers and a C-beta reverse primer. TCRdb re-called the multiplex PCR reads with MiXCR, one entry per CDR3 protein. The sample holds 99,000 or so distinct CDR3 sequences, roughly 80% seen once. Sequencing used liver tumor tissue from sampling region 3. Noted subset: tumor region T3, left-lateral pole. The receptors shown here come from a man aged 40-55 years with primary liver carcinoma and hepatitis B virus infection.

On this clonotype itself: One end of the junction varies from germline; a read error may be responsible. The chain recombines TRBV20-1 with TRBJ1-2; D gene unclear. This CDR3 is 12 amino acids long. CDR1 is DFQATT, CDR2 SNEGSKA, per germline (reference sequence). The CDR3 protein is CSSRVSLLGYTF. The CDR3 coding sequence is TGCAGTTCTAGAGTATCCCTTCTTGGCTACACCTTC.

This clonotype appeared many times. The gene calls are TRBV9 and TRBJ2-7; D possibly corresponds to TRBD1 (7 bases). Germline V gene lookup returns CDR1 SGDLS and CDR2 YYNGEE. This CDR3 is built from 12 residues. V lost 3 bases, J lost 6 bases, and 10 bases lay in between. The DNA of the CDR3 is TGTGCCAGCAGCGCTCAGGGGGGCGAGCAGTACTTC. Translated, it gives CASSAQGGEQYF.

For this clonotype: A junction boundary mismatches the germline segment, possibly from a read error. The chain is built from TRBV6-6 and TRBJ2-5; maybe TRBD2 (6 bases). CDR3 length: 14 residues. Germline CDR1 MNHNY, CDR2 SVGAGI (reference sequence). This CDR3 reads CASSYSGDFGTEYF. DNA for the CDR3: TGTGCCAGCAGTTACTCTGGGGACTTCGGGACCGAGTACTTC.

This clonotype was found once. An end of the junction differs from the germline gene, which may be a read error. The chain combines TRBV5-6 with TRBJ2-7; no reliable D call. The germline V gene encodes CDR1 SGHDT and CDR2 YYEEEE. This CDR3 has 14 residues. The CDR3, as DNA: TGTGTCAGCAGCTTCCCCGGGCTCGCCTACGAGCAGAACTTC. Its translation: CVSSFPGLAYEQNF.

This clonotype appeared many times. The CDR3 sequence: CASTSLSLDRGMNTEAFF. CDR3 DNA: TGTGCCAGCACCTCGCTCAGTCTAGACAGGGGGATGAACACTGAAGCTTTCTTT. The V call is TRBV28, the J call TRBJ1-1, with 9 nucleotides matching TRBD1. The germline CDR1 and CDR2 sequences are MDHEN and SYDVKM. The V and J ends lost 7 bases and 0 bases, in that order; junction bases with no gene match: 15. The CDR3 has 18 residues.

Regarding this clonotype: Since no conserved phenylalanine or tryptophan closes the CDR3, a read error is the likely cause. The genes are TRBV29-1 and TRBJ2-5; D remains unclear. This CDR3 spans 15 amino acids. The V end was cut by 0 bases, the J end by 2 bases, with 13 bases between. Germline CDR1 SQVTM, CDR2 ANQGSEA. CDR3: CSVEELGHFQETQYL. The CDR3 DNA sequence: TGCAGCGTTGAAGAACTCGGGCACTTTCAAGAGACCCAGTACCTC.

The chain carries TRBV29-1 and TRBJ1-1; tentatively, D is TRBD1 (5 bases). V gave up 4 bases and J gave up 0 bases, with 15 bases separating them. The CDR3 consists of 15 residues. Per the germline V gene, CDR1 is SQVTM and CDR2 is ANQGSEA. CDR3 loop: CSVAGGWCMNTEAFF. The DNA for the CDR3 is TGCAGCGTTGCCGGGGGTTGGTGCATGAACACTGAAGCTTTCTTT.

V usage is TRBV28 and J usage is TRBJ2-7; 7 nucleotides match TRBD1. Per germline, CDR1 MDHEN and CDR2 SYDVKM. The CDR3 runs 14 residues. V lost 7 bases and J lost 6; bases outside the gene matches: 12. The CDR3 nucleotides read TGTGCCAGCATTCTGAGGGGGCTTTCCAGCGAGCAGTACTTC. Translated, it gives CASILRGLSSEQYF.

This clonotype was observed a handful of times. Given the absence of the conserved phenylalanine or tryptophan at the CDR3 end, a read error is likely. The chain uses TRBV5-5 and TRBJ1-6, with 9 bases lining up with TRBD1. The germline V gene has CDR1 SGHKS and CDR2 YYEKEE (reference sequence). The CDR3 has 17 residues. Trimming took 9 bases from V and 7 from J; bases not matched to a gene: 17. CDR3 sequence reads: CANHPGDRGVRNSPLHI. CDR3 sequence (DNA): TGTGCCAACCACCCGGGCGACAGGGGGGTGAGGAATTCACCCCTCCACATT.

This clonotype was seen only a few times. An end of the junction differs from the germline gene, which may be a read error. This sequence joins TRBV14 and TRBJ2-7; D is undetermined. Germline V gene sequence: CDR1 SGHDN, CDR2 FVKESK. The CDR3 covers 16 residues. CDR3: CANSQGSQSSSYEQYF. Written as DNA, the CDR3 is TGTGCCAACAGCCAAGGTTCGCAGTCATCCTCCTACGAACAGTACTTC.

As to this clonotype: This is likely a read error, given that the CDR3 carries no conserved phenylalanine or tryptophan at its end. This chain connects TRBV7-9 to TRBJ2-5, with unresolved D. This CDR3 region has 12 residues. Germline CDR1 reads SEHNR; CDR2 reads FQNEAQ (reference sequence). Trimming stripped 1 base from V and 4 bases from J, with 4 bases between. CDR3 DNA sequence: TGTGCCAGCAGCTTAGTAGGAGAGACCCAGTACGTC. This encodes CASSLVGETQYV.

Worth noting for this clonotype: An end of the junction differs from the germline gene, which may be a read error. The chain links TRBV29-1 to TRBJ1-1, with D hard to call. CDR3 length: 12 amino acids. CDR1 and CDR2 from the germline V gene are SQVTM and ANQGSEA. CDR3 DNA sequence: TGCAGCGTGATAACGGGTGGCACTGAAGCTTCCTTT. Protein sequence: CSVITGGTEASF.

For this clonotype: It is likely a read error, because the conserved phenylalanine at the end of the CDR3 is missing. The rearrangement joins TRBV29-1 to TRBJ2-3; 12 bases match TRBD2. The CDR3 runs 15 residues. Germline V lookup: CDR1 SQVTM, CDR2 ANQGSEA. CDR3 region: CGVRTSGTWKDTQYL. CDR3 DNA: TGCGGCGTACGGACTAGCGGGACTTGGAAAGATACGCAGTATCTT.

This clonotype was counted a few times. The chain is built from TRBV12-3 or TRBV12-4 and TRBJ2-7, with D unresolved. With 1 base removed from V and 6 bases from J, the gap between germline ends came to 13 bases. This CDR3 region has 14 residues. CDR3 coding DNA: TGTGCCAGCAGTTTAGTAGGCAGACCTCTCGAGCAGTACTTC. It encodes CASSLVGRPLEQYF.

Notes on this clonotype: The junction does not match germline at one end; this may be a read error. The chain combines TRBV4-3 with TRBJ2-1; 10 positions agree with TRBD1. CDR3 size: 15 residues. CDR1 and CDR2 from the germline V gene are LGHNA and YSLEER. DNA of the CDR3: TGCGCCAGCAGCTCCTGGGACAGGGGAGGGAATGAGCAGCTCTTC. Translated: CASSSWDRGGNEQLF.

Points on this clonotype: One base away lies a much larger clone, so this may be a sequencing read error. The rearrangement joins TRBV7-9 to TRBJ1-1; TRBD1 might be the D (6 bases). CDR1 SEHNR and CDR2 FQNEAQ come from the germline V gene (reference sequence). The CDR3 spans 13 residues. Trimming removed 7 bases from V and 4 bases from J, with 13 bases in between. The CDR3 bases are TGTGCCAGCAACTCAGGCAGGGGCACTGAAGCTTTCTTT. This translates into CASNSGRGTEAFF.

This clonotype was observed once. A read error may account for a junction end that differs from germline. CDR3 loop: CAWTTTNYDYTF. DNA for the CDR3: TGTGCCTGGACGACAACTAACTATGACTACACCTTC. The V gene is TRBV30, the J gene TRBJ1-2; D not certain. Germline V CDR1 and CDR2: GTSNPN, SVGIG (reference sequence). The CDR3 is made up of 12 amino acids. The full variable domain, rest sourced from reference TRBV30 and TRBJ1-2, is SQTIHQWPATLVQPVGSPLSLECTVEGTSNPNLYWYRQAAGRGLQLLFYSVGIGQISSEVPQNLSASRPQDRQFILSSKKLLLSDSGFYLCAWTTTNYDYTFGSGTRLTVV.

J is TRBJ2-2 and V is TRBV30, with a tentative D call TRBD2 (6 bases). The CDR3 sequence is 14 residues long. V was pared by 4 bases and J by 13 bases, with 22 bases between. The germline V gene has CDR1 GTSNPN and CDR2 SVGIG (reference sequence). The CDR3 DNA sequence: TGTGCCTGGACTCCTAGCGTGAACACCGGAGTGCTGTTTTTT. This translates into CAWTPSVNTGVLFF.

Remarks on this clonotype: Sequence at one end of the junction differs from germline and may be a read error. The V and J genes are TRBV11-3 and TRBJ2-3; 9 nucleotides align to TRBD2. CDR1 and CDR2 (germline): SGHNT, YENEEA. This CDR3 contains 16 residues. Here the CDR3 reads CVSSGSPAGGMDTQYF. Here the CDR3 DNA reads TGTGTCAGCAGCGGCAGCCCGGCGGGAGGGATGGATACACAGTATTTT.

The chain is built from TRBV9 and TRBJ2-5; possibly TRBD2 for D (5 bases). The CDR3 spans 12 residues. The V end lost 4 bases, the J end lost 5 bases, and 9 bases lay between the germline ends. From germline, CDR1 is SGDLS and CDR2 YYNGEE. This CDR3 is CASSPGSETQYF. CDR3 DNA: TGTGCCAGCAGCCCGGGGTCGGAGACCCAGTACTTC.